Here is one T cell receptor (beta chain) with its context. These data come from a study of blood T cell repertoires in COVID-19. At the level of the study: The analysed material was cDNA or gDNA that came from T cells, B-cell-depleted T cells, or PBMCs.

Per the authors' pipeline: Estimates of nucleated cell counts were drawn from the amplification of reference gene primers. Using immunoSEQ multiplex PCR, the repertoire was profiled, and TCRdb retains in-frame clones only, with some absent. The V and J calls and clone size were taken over from that table, and D and trimming were inferred from the DNA. Here the sample spans more than 200,000 clones, less than 90% being singletons. Trimming took 0 bases from V and 8 from J; bases not matched to a gene: 11. This CDR3 contains 16 residues. The germline V gene encodes CDR1 MDHEN and CDR2 SYDVKM. The clonotype comes from a man aged 40-49 years with acute or convalescent COVID-19. The chain carries TRBV28 and TRBJ1-2; TRBD1 matches at 8 bases. What was sequenced was peripheral blood. The CDR3 coding sequence is TGTGCCAGCAGTTTATGGCTCGGCGGACAGGGAGAAGGCTACACCTTC. Protein sequence: CASSLWLGGQGEGYTF.